A selection of T cell receptor beta chains follows, all from one sample in a study of blood T cell repertoires in COVID-19. Only in-frame clones appear in the TCRdb table, and some are missing; sequencing was by immunoSEQ multiplex PCR. This table has 220,000 or so clones, roughly four fifths appearing once. The sample taken for sequencing was peripheral blood. These receptors were taken from a woman aged 25-40 years who had recovered from COVID-19. The CDR3 runs from the conserved cysteine through the conserved F or W. Each record gives: V gene, clone size, J gene, D gene, CDR3 protein, CDR3 DNA. D genes are given only for firm matches. The listing skips clone size in some rows; elsewhere it reads once, few, many or a size class.

v_call: TRBV6-5
clone_size: -
j_call: TRBJ1-2
d_call: -
cdr3_aa: CASRRGGGIYGYTF
cdr3_nt: TGTGCCAGCAGACGCGGTGGCGGAATCTATGGCTACACCTTC

v_call: TRBV5-5
clone_size: -
j_call: TRBJ1-1
d_call: -
cdr3_aa: CASSLPNRNTEAFF
cdr3_nt: TGTGCCAGCAGCTTGCCGAACAGGAACACTGAAGCTTTCTTT

v_call: TRBV9
clone_size: -
j_call: TRBJ1-3
d_call: -
cdr3_aa: CASSLDSYSGNTIYF
cdr3_nt: TGTGCCAGCAGCCTGGACAGTTACTCTGGAAACACCATATATTTT

v_call: TRBV5-1
clone_size: -
j_call: TRBJ2-1
d_call: TRBD2
cdr3_aa: CASSLVREAYNEQFF
cdr3_nt: TGCGCCAGCAGCTTGGTACGGGAGGCGTACAATGAGCAGTTCTTC

v_call: TRBV7-9
clone_size: -
j_call: TRBJ2-5
d_call: TRBD1
cdr3_aa: CASSDRGDRAQETQYF
cdr3_nt: TGTGCCAGCAGCGACCGAGGAGACAGGGCCCAAGAGACCCAGTACTTC

v_call: TRBV28
clone_size: -
j_call: TRBJ2-7
d_call: TRBD2
cdr3_aa: CASSWYPGTSGSRYEQYF
cdr3_nt: TGTGCCAGCAGTTGGTACCCCGGGACTAGCGGGAGCAGGTACGAGCAGTACTTC

v_call: TRBV5-4
clone_size: few
j_call: TRBJ2-3
d_call: -
cdr3_aa: CASSEDWTVTDTQYF
cdr3_nt: TGTGCCAGCAGCGAAGATTGGACAGTCACAGATACGCAGTATTTT

v_call: TRBV24-1
clone_size: -
j_call: TRBJ2-1
d_call: -
cdr3_aa: CATGLTGGPRGTYNEQFF
cdr3_nt: TGTGCCACTGGACTAACGGGAGGTCCTAGGGGGACCTACAATGAGCAGTTCTTC

v_call: TRBV5-1
clone_size: -
j_call: TRBJ2-1
d_call: -
cdr3_aa: CASSLATDEQFF
cdr3_nt: TGCGCCAGCAGCTTGGCTACGGATGAGCAGTTCTTC

v_call: TRBV7-9
clone_size: -
j_call: TRBJ2-7
d_call: -
cdr3_aa: CASSSPTVRPYEQYF
cdr3_nt: TGTGCCAGCAGCTCCCCGACAGTTAGACCCTACGAGCAGTACTTC

v_call: TRBV28
clone_size: -
j_call: TRBJ2-7
d_call: -
cdr3_aa: CASSLRRIPRLTYEQYF
cdr3_nt: TGTGCCAGCAGTTTACGACGCATCCCGCGGCTAACCTACGAGCAGTACTTC

v_call: TRBV10-2
clone_size: -
j_call: TRBJ1-2
d_call: -
cdr3_aa: CASRGGGADEGYGYTF
cdr3_nt: TGCGCCAGCAGAGGAGGAGGGGCGGATGAAGGCTATGGCTACACCTTC

v_call: TRBV28
clone_size: -
j_call: TRBJ2-7
d_call: -
cdr3_aa: CASSLYRVSEQYF
cdr3_nt: TGTGCCAGCAGTTTATACAGGGTGAGCGAGCAGTACTTC

v_call: TRBV11-1
clone_size: -
j_call: TRBJ2-7
d_call: TRBD2
cdr3_aa: CASSLLDREGQYEQYF
cdr3_nt: TGTGCCAGCAGCCTTTTAGATCGGGAGGGCCAGTACGAGCAGTACTTC

v_call: TRBV13
clone_size: -
j_call: TRBJ1-3
d_call: -
cdr3_aa: CASSLGRGTGNTIYF
cdr3_nt: TGTGCCAGCAGCTTAGGTCGGGGAACTGGAAACACCATATATTTT

v_call: TRBV4-1
clone_size: -
j_call: TRBJ2-1
d_call: TRBD2
cdr3_aa: CASSQDLRDYSLNEQFF
cdr3_nt: TGCGCCAGCAGCCAAGATCTCCGGGACTACTCCCTCAATGAGCAGTTCTTC

v_call: TRBV28
clone_size: -
j_call: TRBJ1-2
d_call: TRBD1
cdr3_aa: CASSISGGVGGYTF
cdr3_nt: TGTGCCAGCAGTATTTCAGGGGGCGTCGGGGGCTACACCTTC

v_call: TRBV24-1
clone_size: once
j_call: TRBJ1-4
d_call: TRBD1
cdr3_aa: CATSDSRTGGEKLFF
cdr3_nt: TGTGCCACCAGTGATTCTCGTACAGGGGGAGAAAAACTGTTTTTT

v_call: TRBV9
clone_size: -
j_call: TRBJ1-2
d_call: -
cdr3_aa: CASSGDSPGYGYTF
cdr3_nt: TGTGCCAGCAGCGGTGACAGCCCTGGGTATGGCTACACCTTC

v_call: TRBV12-2
clone_size: -
j_call: TRBJ2-7
d_call: -
cdr3_aa: CASRELAGVPDPSYEQYF
cdr3_nt: TGTGCAAGTCGCGAACTAGCGGGAGTTCCTGACCCGTCCTACGAGCAGTACTTC

v_call: TRBV6-5
clone_size: -
j_call: TRBJ2-1
d_call: -
cdr3_aa: CASSYLPYNEQFF
cdr3_nt: TGTGCCAGCAGTTATCTCCCCTACAATGAGCAGTTCTTC

v_call: TRBV19
clone_size: -
j_call: TRBJ1-1
d_call: -
cdr3_aa: CASNLGVNTEAFF
cdr3_nt: TGTGCCAGTAACTTGGGAGTGAACACTGAAGCTTTCTTT

v_call: TRBV19
clone_size: -
j_call: TRBJ2-2
d_call: TRBD2
cdr3_aa: CASSMVAGVTGELFF
cdr3_nt: TGTGCCAGTAGTATGGTAGCGGGAGTAACCGGGGAGCTGTTTTTT

v_call: TRBV4-1
clone_size: once
j_call: TRBJ2-7
d_call: TRBD2
cdr3_aa: CASSQGAGGPSYEQYF
cdr3_nt: TGCGCCAGCAGCCAAGGGGCGGGAGGGCCCTCCTACGAGCAGTACTTC

v_call: TRBV28
clone_size: -
j_call: TRBJ1-5
d_call: TRBD1
cdr3_aa: CASSWAGGNQPQHF
cdr3_nt: TGTGCCAGCAGTTGGGCAGGGGGAAATCAGCCCCAGCATTTT

v_call: TRBV5-1
clone_size: -
j_call: TRBJ1-4
d_call: TRBD1
cdr3_aa: CASSGQGLNEKLFF
cdr3_nt: TGCGCCAGCAGTGGACAGGGCCTTAATGAAAAACTGTTTTTT

v_call: TRBV10-2
clone_size: -
j_call: TRBJ2-7
d_call: -
cdr3_aa: CASSLQGEQYF
cdr3_nt: TGCGCCAGCAGTCTGCAGGGCGAGCAGTACTTC

v_call: TRBV24-1
clone_size: -
j_call: TRBJ2-7
d_call: TRBD1
cdr3_aa: CATSPGGVDEQYF
cdr3_nt: TGTGCCACCAGTCCAGGGGGCGTCGACGAGCAGTACTTC

v_call: TRBV27
clone_size: few
j_call: TRBJ1-5
d_call: TRBD1
cdr3_aa: CASSPGQGNQPQHF
cdr3_nt: TGTGCCAGCAGTCCGGGACAGGGCAATCAGCCCCAGCATTTT

v_call: TRBV19
clone_size: -
j_call: TRBJ2-1
d_call: -
cdr3_aa: CASSINSNEQFF
cdr3_nt: TGTGCCAGTAGTATCAACAGCAATGAGCAGTTCTTC

v_call: TRBV7-3
clone_size: -
j_call: TRBJ2-5
d_call: TRBD1
cdr3_aa: CASAQGAQETQYF
cdr3_nt: TGTGCCAGCGCCCAGGGGGCCCAAGAGACCCAGTACTTC

v_call: TRBV20-1
clone_size: -
j_call: TRBJ1-4
d_call: -
cdr3_aa: CSAIDSEKLFF
cdr3_nt: TGCAGTGCTATTGACAGTGAAAAACTGTTTTTT

v_call: TRBV11-2
clone_size: few
j_call: TRBJ2-7
d_call: -
cdr3_aa: CASSLDWTREQYF
cdr3_nt: TGTGCCAGCAGCTTAGATTGGACTCGCGAGCAGTACTTC

v_call: TRBV6-5
clone_size: -
j_call: TRBJ2-7
d_call: TRBD1
cdr3_aa: CASSQGVHEQYF
cdr3_nt: TGTGCCAGCAGTCAGGGGGTCCACGAGCAGTACTTC

v_call: TRBV3-1/TRBV3-2
clone_size: -
j_call: TRBJ2-7
d_call: -
cdr3_aa: CASSQLPPGLASYEQYF
cdr3_nt: TGTGCCAGCAGCCAATTGCCCCCTGGACTCGCCTCCTACGAGCAGTACTTC

v_call: TRBV9
clone_size: once
j_call: TRBJ2-7
d_call: TRBD1
cdr3_aa: CASSVGQGNIYEQYF
cdr3_nt: TGTGCCAGCAGCGTCGGACAGGGGAATATCTACGAGCAGTACTTC

v_call: TRBV28
clone_size: -
j_call: TRBJ1-2
d_call: TRBD1
cdr3_aa: CASSAGTALYGYTF
cdr3_nt: TGTGCCAGCAGCGCCGGGACAGCGCTCTATGGCTACACCTTC

v_call: TRBV11-3
clone_size: few
j_call: TRBJ1-1
d_call: TRBD1
cdr3_aa: CASSLETGAQNTEAFF
cdr3_nt: TGTGCCAGCAGCTTAGAAACAGGGGCGCAGAACACTGAAGCTTTCTTT

v_call: TRBV11-2
clone_size: -
j_call: TRBJ2-7
d_call: TRBD2
cdr3_aa: CASSFSGTGEQYF
cdr3_nt: TGTGCCAGCAGCTTTAGCGGGACGGGCGAGCAGTACTTC

v_call: TRBV7-3
clone_size: -
j_call: TRBJ1-4
d_call: -
cdr3_aa: CASSLNGQGNEKLFF
cdr3_nt: TGTGCCAGCAGCTTAAATGGGCAGGGTAACGAAAAACTGTTTTTT

v_call: TRBV11-2
clone_size: -
j_call: TRBJ1-4
d_call: TRBD1
cdr3_aa: CASSLEQGTNEKLFF
cdr3_nt: TGTGCCAGCAGCTTAGAACAGGGGACTAATGAAAAACTGTTTTTT

v_call: TRBV7-9
clone_size: -
j_call: TRBJ2-7
d_call: TRBD1
cdr3_aa: CASSGRTGEQYF
cdr3_nt: TGTGCCAGCAGCGGTCGGACAGGCGAGCAGTACTTC

v_call: TRBV10-3
clone_size: -
j_call: TRBJ2-1
d_call: TRBD1
cdr3_aa: CAIRSGQPNEQFF
cdr3_nt: TGTGCCATCAGATCGGGACAGCCCAATGAGCAGTTCTTC

v_call: TRBV28
clone_size: -
j_call: TRBJ2-2
d_call: TRBD2
cdr3_aa: CASLGLAGTGELFF
cdr3_nt: TGTGCCAGCCTGGGGCTAGCGGGAACCGGGGAGCTGTTTTTT

v_call: TRBV7-3
clone_size: -
j_call: TRBJ2-3
d_call: TRBD1
cdr3_aa: CASSLTGQGTADTQYF
cdr3_nt: TGTGCCAGCAGCTTAACTGGACAGGGAACTGCAGATACGCAGTATTTT

v_call: TRBV2
clone_size: -
j_call: TRBJ2-7
d_call: TRBD1
cdr3_aa: CASSGDSPEQYF
cdr3_nt: TGTGCCAGCAGTGGGGACAGTCCCGAGCAGTACTTC

v_call: TRBV5-4
clone_size: -
j_call: TRBJ1-6
d_call: -
cdr3_aa: CASSLVGGDNSPLHF
cdr3_nt: TGTGCCAGCAGCTTGGTCGGAGGGGATAATTCACCCCTCCACTTT

v_call: TRBV6-5
clone_size: many
j_call: TRBJ1-2
d_call: -
cdr3_aa: CASSAEQAGYGYTF
cdr3_nt: TGTGCCAGCAGCGCAGAACAGGCAGGCTATGGCTACACCTTC

v_call: TRBV18
clone_size: -
j_call: TRBJ2-1
d_call: -
cdr3_aa: CASSRGGEPYNEQFF
cdr3_nt: TGTGCCAGCTCAAGGGGGGGAGAACCCTACAATGAGCAGTTCTTC

v_call: TRBV6-5
clone_size: -
j_call: TRBJ2-7
d_call: -
cdr3_aa: CASSYAGGGAKEQYF
cdr3_nt: TGTGCCAGCAGTTACGCCGGCGGGGGCGCGAAGGAGCAGTACTTC

v_call: TRBV4-2
clone_size: -
j_call: TRBJ2-3
d_call: TRBD2
cdr3_aa: CASRERGTRGPNTQYF
cdr3_nt: TGTGCCAGCAGGGAGAGGGGGACTAGGGGACCAAATACGCAGTATTTT

v_call: TRBV10-3
clone_size: -
j_call: TRBJ2-7
d_call: TRBD2
cdr3_aa: CATLGLAGTYEQYF
cdr3_nt: TGTGCCACCTTGGGACTAGCGGGTACATACGAGCAGTACTTC

v_call: TRBV5-4
clone_size: few
j_call: TRBJ1-6
d_call: -
cdr3_aa: CASSLQGWNSPLHF
cdr3_nt: TGTGCCAGCAGCTTACAGGGTTGGAATTCACCCCTCCACTTT

v_call: TRBV19
clone_size: few
j_call: TRBJ2-6
d_call: -
cdr3_aa: CASSIEGGSGANVLTF
cdr3_nt: TGTGCCAGTAGTATAGAAGGGGGCTCTGGGGCCAACGTCCTGACTTTC

v_call: TRBV6-5
clone_size: -
j_call: TRBJ1-5
d_call: -
cdr3_aa: CASKWGGNQPQHF
cdr3_nt: TGTGCCAGCAAGTGGGGGGGCAATCAGCCCCAGCATTTT

v_call: TRBV28
clone_size: -
j_call: TRBJ1-5
d_call: -
cdr3_aa: CASKDIVKPQHF
cdr3_nt: TGTGCCAGCAAGGACATTGTTAAGCCCCAGCATTTT